This TCR beta chain was sequenced during a study of T cells in localized non-small cell lung cancer. Whole-study findings and limits: Heterogeneity cannot be ruled out, as sequencing used one tumor region only.

To note about this clone: The target antigen is unknown.

Trimming removed 3 bases from V and 1 base from J, with 19 bases in between. The germline V gene encodes CDR1 SGHRS and CDR2 YFSETQ. The CDR3 runs 17 residues. Using immunoSEQ multiplex PCR, the repertoire was profiled, and TCRdb retains in-frame clones only, with some absent. The sample lists about 3,100 clones; 20% to 30% were seen once. Sequencing used normal lung tissue next to the tumor, obtained before any cancer treatment. The chain is built from TRBV5-1 and TRBJ1-1; possibly TRBD1 for D (6 bases). This clonotype was obtained from a male donor aged 60 or over with stage II lung adenocarcinoma. The CDR3: CASSSFTGGLRNTEAFF. In DNA form, the CDR3 reads TGCGCCAGCAGCTCCTTTACGGGGGGGCTCAGGAACACTGAAGCTTTCTTT.